The present T cell receptor beta chain was sequenced within a study of graft-versus-host responses after intestinal transplantation. General observations from the study: Some GvH clones were seen earlier in gut or blood, suggesting intestinal origin. Among circulating GvH clones, peak levels were associated with early post-transplant declines in HvG clones.

This CDR3 spans 14 amino acids. With 4 bases clipped from V and 4 bases from J, the junction kept 5 bases outside the gene matches. From germline, CDR1 is PRHDT and CDR2 FYEKMQ (reference sequence). Points on this clone: Its antigen is undetermined.

Profiling relied on immunoSEQ multiplex PCR, and the TCRdb table lists in-frame clones only, not all of them. The data contain 75,000 to 100,000 clones, about 93% of them singletons. Source: unstimulated CD8+ T cells sorted from spleen or lymph node cells, taken before intestinal transplant. The chain carries TRBV13 and TRBJ1-2; 8 bases are shared with TRBD1. This sequence was found in a human donor who received an intestinal transplant. The CDR3 region is CASSSGGMIYGYTF. The DNA for the CDR3 is TGTGCCAGCAGCTCAGGGGGCATGATCTATGGCTACACCTTC.